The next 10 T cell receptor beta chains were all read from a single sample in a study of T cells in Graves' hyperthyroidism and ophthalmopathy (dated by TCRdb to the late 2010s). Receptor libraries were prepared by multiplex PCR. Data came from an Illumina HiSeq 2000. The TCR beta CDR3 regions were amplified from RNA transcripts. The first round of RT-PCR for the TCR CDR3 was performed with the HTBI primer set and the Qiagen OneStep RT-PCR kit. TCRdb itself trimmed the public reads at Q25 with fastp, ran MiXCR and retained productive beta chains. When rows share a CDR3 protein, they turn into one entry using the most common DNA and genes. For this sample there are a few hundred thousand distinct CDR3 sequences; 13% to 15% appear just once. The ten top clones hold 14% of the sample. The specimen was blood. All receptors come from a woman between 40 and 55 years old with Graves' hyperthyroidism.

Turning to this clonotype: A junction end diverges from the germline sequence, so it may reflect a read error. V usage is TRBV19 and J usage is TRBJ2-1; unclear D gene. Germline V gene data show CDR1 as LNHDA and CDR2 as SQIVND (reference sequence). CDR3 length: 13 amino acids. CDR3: CASSRASHNEQFF. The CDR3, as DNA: TGTGCCAGTAGTCGGGCCTCCCACAATGAGCAGTTCTTC.

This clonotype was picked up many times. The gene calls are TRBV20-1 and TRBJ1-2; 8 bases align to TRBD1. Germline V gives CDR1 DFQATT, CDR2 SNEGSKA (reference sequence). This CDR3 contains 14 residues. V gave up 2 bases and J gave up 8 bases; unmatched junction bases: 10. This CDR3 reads CSARSGGRREGYTF. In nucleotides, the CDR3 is TGCAGTGCTAGATCAGGGGGCAGAAGGGAAGGCTACACCTTC.

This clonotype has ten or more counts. The CDR3: CSAMSAFGEQYF. CDR3 in DNA: TGCAGTGCTATGAGTGCCTTCGGCGAGCAGTACTTC. V is TRBV20-1 and J is TRBJ2-7; unclear D gene. The CDR3 runs to 12 residues. V dropped 4 bases and J dropped 6 bases, with 13 bases sitting between them. Germline V gene lookup returns CDR1 DFQATT and CDR2 SNEGSKA (reference sequence).

DNA for the CDR3: TGTGCCAGCAGCCAAGTGACTAGCGGGTTCTACGAGCAGTACTTC. Translation: CASSQVTSGFYEQYF. This sequence joins TRBV3-1 and TRBJ2-7; the match to TRBD2 covers 10 bases. Germline CDR1 reads LGHDT; CDR2 reads YNNKEL (reference sequence). The V segment lost 1 base and the J segment 3 bases; nucleotides outside the gene matches: 3. This CDR3 comprises 15 residues.

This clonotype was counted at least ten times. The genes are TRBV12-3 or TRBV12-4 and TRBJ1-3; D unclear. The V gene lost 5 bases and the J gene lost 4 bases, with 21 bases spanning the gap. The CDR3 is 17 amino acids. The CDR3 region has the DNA TGTGCCAGCAGTCCTGGGCGGGGTCCCTCTTGGGGAAACACCATATATTTT. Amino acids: CASSPGRGPSWGNTIYF.

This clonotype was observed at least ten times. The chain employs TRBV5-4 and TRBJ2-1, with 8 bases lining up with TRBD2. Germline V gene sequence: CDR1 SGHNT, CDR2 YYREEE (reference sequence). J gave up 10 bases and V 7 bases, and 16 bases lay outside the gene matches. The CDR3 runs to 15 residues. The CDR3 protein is CASSQESGGRREQFF. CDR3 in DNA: TGTGCCAGCTCCCAAGAGTCGGGAGGGCGAAGAGAGCAGTTCTTC.

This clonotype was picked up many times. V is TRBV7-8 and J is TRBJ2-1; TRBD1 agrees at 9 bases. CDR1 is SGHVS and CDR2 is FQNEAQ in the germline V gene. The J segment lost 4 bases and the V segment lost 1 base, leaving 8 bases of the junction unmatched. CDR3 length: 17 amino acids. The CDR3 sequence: CASSLGVRDRDYNEQFF. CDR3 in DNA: TGTGCCAGCAGCTTAGGAGTCCGGGACAGGGATTACAATGAGCAGTTCTTC.

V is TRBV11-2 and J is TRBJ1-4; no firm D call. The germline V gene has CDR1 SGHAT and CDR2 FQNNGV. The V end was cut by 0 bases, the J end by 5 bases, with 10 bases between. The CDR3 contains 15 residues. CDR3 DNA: TGTGCCAGCAGCTTAGAGCGAGGCTACAATGAAAAACTGTTTTTT. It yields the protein CASSLERGYNEKLFF.

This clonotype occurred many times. The CDR3: CASSYSSEWAGEYTDTQYF. In DNA, the CDR3 is TGTGCCAGCAGTTACTCGTCCGAATGGGCGGGGGAATACACAGATACGCAGTATTTT. The chain employs TRBV6-5 and TRBJ2-3; 7 bases fit TRBD2. The CDR3 length is 19 residues. The germline V gene has CDR1 MNHEY and CDR2 SVGAGI. V shed 0 bases and J 2 bases; nucleotides not matched to a gene: 14.

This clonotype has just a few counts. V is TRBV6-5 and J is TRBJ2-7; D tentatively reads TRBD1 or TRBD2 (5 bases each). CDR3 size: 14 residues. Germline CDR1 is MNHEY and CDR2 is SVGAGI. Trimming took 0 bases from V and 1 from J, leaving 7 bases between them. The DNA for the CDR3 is TGTGCCAGCAGTTACTCGGGGGATTCCTACGAGCAGTACTTC. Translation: CASSYSGDSYEQYF.